The TCR beta chain described here comes from a study of blood T cells in healthy people across ages. Study-wide context: With template switching, about one barcoded beta molecule was captured per two T cells.

A J-beta primer mix and a sample-barcoded 5' primer were used in a second PCR of roughly 6 to 12 cycles. Each CDR3 protein is one row after TCRdb ran MiXCR on the 5' RACE reads. This repertoire shows 600,000 to 1,000,000 distinct CDR3 sequences, roughly 50% found once; its top ten account for approximately 20%. About this clonotype: Its antigen is undetermined.

CDR3 length equals 16 residues. Germline lookup yields CDR1 SGHKS and CDR2 YYEKEE (reference sequence). Germline trimming cut 6 bases from V and 4 bases from J; bases unmatched to any gene: 13. General observations from the study: Both naive CD4+ cell counts and diversity were greater in long-lived donors than in aged donors. The recorded TCR beta diversity per million T cells decreased in a roughly linear manner with age.

The V call is TRBV5-5, the J call TRBJ2-1; 7 nucleotides agree with TRBD2. The clonotype was recovered from a man aged 25 to 40 in good health. The sequenced sample was blood. The CDR3 DNA follows: TGTGCCAGCACCCAACTGGCGGGAGCGGTGTACAATGAGCAGTTCTTC. Its protein product is CASTQLAGAVYNEQFF.